These 5 T cell receptor beta chains were sequenced from one sample in a study of early T cells in non-severe SARS-CoV-2 infection. TCRdb reanalysed the 5' RACE reads using MiXCR and keeps one entry per CDR3 protein. The sample shows tens of thousands of distinct CDR3 sequences, roughly an eighth of them seen only once. Source material: whole blood. Receptor source: an adult who was a healthcare worker with PCR-confirmed SARS-CoV-2 infection or an uninfected control (not recorded which).

This sequence joins TRBV11-3 and TRBJ2-5; D possibly corresponds to TRBD2 (5 bases). V gave up 5 bases and J gave up 13 bases, with 17 bases separating them. The germline V gene has CDR1 SGHNT and CDR2 YENEEA. The CDR3 is made up of 12 amino acids. CDR3 in amino acids: CASSPPERTRYF. The CDR3, as DNA: TGTGCCAGCAGCCCCCCCGAGCGGACTCGGTACTTC.

In regard to this clonotype: The junction departs from the called germline gene at one end, perhaps through a read error. CDR3 amino acids: CSVPPHPNTYTQYF. CDR3 bases: TGCAGTGTCCCTCCCCACCCGAACACATATACGCAGTATTTT. The chain is built from TRBV20-1 and TRBJ2-3; D call uncertain. Per the germline V gene, CDR1 is DFQATT and CDR2 is SNEGSKA (reference sequence). There are 14 residues in the CDR3.

The gene calls are TRBV10-2 and TRBJ1-6, with D unclear. The CDR3 is 13 amino acids. Trimming removed 0 bases from V and 5 bases from J, with 2 bases in between. CDR1 and CDR2 from the germline V gene are WSHSY and SAAADI. For the CDR3, the DNA is TGCGCCAGCAGTGAGTCAAATAATTCACCCCTCCACTTT. Residues: CASSESNNSPLHF.

This clonotype was picked up many times. The chain is built from TRBV9 and TRBJ2-3; 8 bases are shared with TRBD2. Germline lookup yields CDR1 SGDLS and CDR2 YYNGEE. This CDR3 is built from 16 residues. V dropped 3 bases and J dropped 2; count of bases not matched to a gene: 8. The CDR3: CASSDRAGGDTDTQYF. The CDR3 coding sequence is TGTGCCAGCAGCGACCGGGCCGGGGGGGACACAGATACGCAGTATTTT.

This clonotype was recorded a few times. The CDR3 DNA reads as TGTGCCAGCAGCGCCGGGACCCAAGAGACCCAGTACTTC. Protein sequence: CASSAGTQETQYF. V gene TRBV9 combines with J gene TRBJ2-5; D may be TRBD1 or TRBD2 (5 bases each). The germline V gene has CDR1 SGDLS and CDR2 YYNGEE. This CDR3 contains 13 residues. V was cut by 3 bases and J by 1 base, with 7 bases left in between. Filled out from reference TRBV9 and TRBJ2-5, the complete variable domain reads DSGVTQTPKHLITATGQRVTLRCSPRSGDLSVYWYQQSLDQGLQFLIQYYNGEERAKGNILERFSAQQFPDLHSELNLSSLELGDSALYFCASSAGTQETQYFGPGTRLLVL.